This T cell receptor beta chain stems from a study of human T cells and chemical hapten exposure. CDR1 is MDHEN and CDR2 is SYDVKM in the germline V gene. This CDR3 contains 12 residues. As for time point: patch test 2, 6 weeks after DPC sensitization. Documented treatment: therapeutic diphenylcyclopropenone sensitization with weekly scalp DPC. TCRdb processed the RACE reads anew with MiXCR; each CDR3 protein has one entry. Here the sample spans just over 350,000 distinct CDR3 sequences, about 6% being singletons. The chain uses TRBV28 and TRBJ1-5, with a possible D match to TRBD1 (5 bases). The specimen comprised whole blood, sampled in connection with sensitization to the hapten diphenylcyclopropenone (DPC). The clonotype originates from a woman aged 18-29 years with alopecia areata. Some clones in this sample may be carry-over from other donors' samples. Here the CDR3 reads CVSSGTNQPQHF. For the CDR3, the DNA is TGTGTCAGTTCCGGGACCAATCAGCCCCAGCATTTT. Full variable domain (missing parts from reference TRBV28 and TRBJ1-5): DVKVTQSSRYLVKRTGEKVFLECVQDMDHENMFWYRQDPGLGLRLIYFSYDVKMKEKGDIPEGYSVSREKKERFSLILESASTNQTSMYLCVSSGTNQPQHFGDGTRLSIL.